This T cell receptor (beta chain) was sequenced for a study of cytomegalovirus exposure and HLA in healthy donors. Study-wide results and caveats: Immune exposure was documented only through CMV serostatus.

Amplification used 60 Vbeta primers and 13 Jbeta primers. In the authors' methods: About 10 million shared chains were among the 80 million or so unique TCR beta chains that a later analysis counted. The protocol was immunoSEQ multiplex PCR, while the TCRdb copy is restricted to in-frame clones and leaves out a portion. From that table come the V and J calls and clone size; the DNA was used to work out D and trimming. The sample shows 150,000 to 200,000 clones, around 82% of them seen only once. V lost 6 bases and J lost 4, with 10 bases in between. This CDR3 has 13 residues. Per the germline V gene, CDR1 is MNHEY and CDR2 is SVGAGI. Comments on this clone: Its antigen is not known.

Each donor's status was that of a healthy bone marrow donor. The source material was PBMCs. The chain employs TRBV6-5 and TRBJ1-5; no reliable D call. This receptor was obtained from a woman aged 25 to 39 in good health and CMV-seropositive. The CDR3 loop reads CASSRSLNQPQHF. CDR3 bases: TGTGCCAGCAGCCGGAGTTTAAATCAGCCCCAGCATTTT.